This T cell receptor beta chain originates from a study of T cell responses to AZD1222 COVID-19 vaccine. Study-level information: Pooling of second doses given at about 4 or about 12 weeks was done. Study outcomes and limitations: Baseline antibody screening turned up just six seropositive AZD1222 recipients. No repertoire was sampled before or during the peak T cell response, only after it. Close to half of spike-specific TCRs reportedly recognize unmutated variant regions.

Germline V gene lookup returns CDR1 MDHEN and CDR2 SYDVKM. There are 16 residues in the CDR3. J was trimmed by 2 bases and V by 3 bases; bases with no gene match: 9. Profiling relied on immunoSEQ multiplex PCR, and the TCRdb table lists in-frame clones only, not all of them. This table has fewer than 180,000 clones, roughly 94% appearing once. This clone has a single count. The target antigen is unknown. The receptor comes from an adult in good health. The material sequenced was peripheral blood, taken on day 0 of AZD1222 vaccination. This chain connects TRBV28 to TRBJ1-2; 7 nucleotides agree with TRBD1. DNA of the CDR3: TGTGCCAGCAGTTTGACAACCGGGACAGTGAACTATGGCTACACCTTC. Translation: CASSLTTGTVNYGYTF.